This T cell receptor (beta chain) was recovered during a study of patients and donors after allogeneic stem cell transplantation. Trimming took 5 bases from V and 6 from J, leaving 13 bases between them. The CDR3 is made up of 13 amino acids. Germline V CDR1 and CDR2: SQVTM, ANQGSEA. This clonotype was counted only a few times. One entry per CDR3 protein results from TCRdb running MiXCR on the RT-PCR reads. This sample yields under 200,000 distinct CDR3 sequences, of which approximately 30% are seen a single time; around 3% belongs to the top ten. Sequenced sample: blood, either unsorted or a sorted T cell fraction (not recorded which). The J gene is TRBJ2-2, the V gene TRBV29-1; maybe TRBD1 (6 bases). The clonotype was recovered from a human donor who was either an allogeneic HSCT recipient or a stem cell or donor lymphocyte infusion donor (not recorded which). It is not recorded whose cells these are; they may come from a transplant donor. The CDR3: CSVRTAYPGELFF. Here the CDR3 DNA reads TGCAGCGTTCGGACAGCCTATCCCGGGGAGCTGTTTTTT.